The 27 T cell receptor beta chains below were found in one sample sequenced in a study of T-cell reconstitution after alpha-beta-depleted transplantation in children listed by TCRdb under 2016. The library was produced with PCR. For sequencing, an Illumina HiSeq 2500 was employed. TCR library preparation used molecular barcoding, with unique molecular identifiers applied to normalize quantification of the TCRbeta repertoire. TCRdb took the public reads, trimmed them with fastp at Q25, ran MiXCR for clone calling and kept in-frame beta chains. Duplicate CDR3 protein sequences are folded into a single record with the most common DNA and genes. The sample table holds a few hundred thousand distinct CDR3 sequences, of which about a tenth were seen once. 5% to 7% of the sample goes to the ten largest clones. Sequences were derived from PBMCs from the stem cell graft donor, sampled from the stem cell graft. Every receptor here comes from a human donor who donated a stem cell graft to a child with acute lymphoblastic leukemia.

This clonotype showed up many times. The rearrangement joins TRBV5-1 to TRBJ2-1; weak D call: TRBD2 (5 bases). The CDR3 sequence is 13 residues long. Germline lookup yields CDR1 SGHRS and CDR2 YFSETQ. V lost 1 base to trimming and J lost 6 bases, with 8 bases between them. The CDR3 coding sequence is TGCGCCAGCAGCTTGTGGACTGGCAATGAGCAGTTCTTC. It is translated as CASSLWTGNEQFF.

This clonotype showed up many times. The rearrangement uses TRBV6-4 and TRBJ1-2, with D uncertain. V lost 0 bases and J 3 bases, leaving 11 bases between the germline ends. This CDR3 comprises 15 residues. Per the germline V gene, CDR1 is MRHNA and CDR2 is SNTAGT. CDR3 nucleotides: TGTGCCAGCAGTGACTCCCGGGAGGCCTACTATGGCTACACCTTC. It is translated as CASSDSREAYYGYTF.

Only a few counts were recorded for this clonotype. The gene calls are TRBV5-1 and TRBJ1-2, with TRBD1 identical over 10 bases. V dropped 3 bases and J dropped 8; count of bases not matched to a gene: 10. CDR1 is SGHRS and CDR2 is YFSETQ in the germline V gene. There are 15 residues in the CDR3. CDR3 nucleotides: TGCGCCAGCAGCTCCGGGACAGGGGTTTCGGGGGGCTACACCTTC. It encodes CASSSGTGVSGGYTF.

The sample holds a few counts of this clonotype. The rearrangement links TRBV12-3 or TRBV12-4 to TRBJ2-2; D not resolved. V was trimmed by 1 base and J by 0 bases, leaving 15 bases between them. CDR3 length: 18 residues. CDR3 loop: CASSLEGFDFANTGELFF. The CDR3 region has the DNA TGTGCCAGCAGTTTAGAAGGCTTCGACTTCGCGAACACCGGGGAGCTGTTTTTT.

This clonotype has only a few counts. This sequence joins TRBV29-1 and TRBJ1-2, with 7 bases that match TRBD1. The V segment lost 6 bases and the J segment 4 bases; nucleotides outside the gene matches: 11. The germline V gene encodes CDR1 SQVTM and CDR2 ANQGSEA. The CDR3 extends over 14 amino acids. CDR3 in DNA: TGCAGCGTGGAAAAACAGGGGTATGGCTATGGCTACACCTTC. This codes for CSVEKQGYGYGYTF.

This clonotype was observed many times. The chain is built from TRBV11-2 and TRBJ2-3; D remains ambiguous. The CDR3 runs to 15 residues. Between the trimmed V and J ends, which lost 2 bases and 4 bases, there was a span of 13 bases. CDR1 is SGHAT and CDR2 is FQNNGV in the germline V gene. The CDR3 DNA sequence: TGTGCCAGCAGCTTAAGTGGTGTCGGCGCAGATACGCAGTATTTT. Residues: CASSLSGVGADTQYF.

The genes are TRBV12-3 or TRBV12-4 and TRBJ1-2, with D possibly being TRBD1 (5 bases). This CDR3 comprises 12 residues. V dropped 8 bases and J dropped 5 bases, with 12 bases sitting between them. CDR3 nucleotides: TGTGCCAGCGGGGCGTTCGTGTATGGCTACACCTTC. This encodes CASGAFVYGYTF.

The rearrangement uses TRBV7-6 and TRBJ1-1; D not resolved. There are 13 residues in the CDR3. CDR1 SGHVS and CDR2 FNYEAQ come from the germline V gene. Trimming took 1 base from V and 5 from J, leaving 8 bases between them. The CDR3 coding sequence is TGTGCCAGCAGCTTAGAAACGATAACTGAAGCTTTCTTT. Encoded protein: CASSLETITEAFF. Combining the CDR3 with reference TRBV7-6 and TRBJ1-1 gives the whole variable domain GAGVSQSPRYKVTKRGQDVALRCDPISGHVSLYWYRQALGQGPEFLTYFNYEAQQDKSGLPNDRFSAERPEGSISTLTIQRTEQRDSAMYRCASSLETITEAFFGQGTRLTVV.

A few counts support this clonotype. CDR3 bases: TGCAGTGCTTCTGCCTTCAGGAACACTGAAGCTTTCTTT. This sequence encodes CSASAFRNTEAFF. The V call is TRBV20-1, the J call TRBJ1-1; D uncertain. This CDR3 has 13 residues. The germline V gene has CDR1 DFQATT and CDR2 SNEGSKA (reference sequence). Trimming left V 5 bases short and J 1 base short, with 11 bases between.

In this sample, this clonotype turned up a few times. J is TRBJ2-3 and V is TRBV7-9; 9 nucleotides agree with TRBD2. This CDR3 is built from 13 residues. Losses at the gene ends were 1 base for V and 15 bases for J; bases not matched to a gene: 8. Germline V lookup: CDR1 SEHNR, CDR2 FQNEAQ (reference sequence). CDR3 residues: CASSLDRGLAFYF. The CDR3 nucleotides are TGTGCCAGCAGCTTAGATCGGGGACTAGCTTTTTATTTT.

This clonotype has a handful of counts. This chain links TRBV20-1 with TRBJ1-5; weak D call: TRBD1 (5 bases). CDR3 length equals 14 residues. From germline, CDR1 is DFQATT and CDR2 SNEGSKA (reference sequence). Trimming took off 0 bases at V and 5 bases at J, with 11 bases between the two ends. CDR3 protein: CSAREQGTYQPQHF. The CDR3 DNA reads TGCAGTGCTAGAGAGCAGGGTACCTATCAGCCCCAGCATTTT.

CDR3 residues: CASSYSGQGNYGYTF. CDR3 DNA sequence: TGTGCCAGCAGTTACTCGGGACAGGGCAACTATGGCTACACCTTC. The chain links TRBV6-5 to TRBJ1-2; the match to TRBD1 covers 9 bases. The CDR3 length is 15 residues. Trimming at V came to 0 bases and at J to 2 bases, leaving 1 base not matched to a gene. The V gene's germline CDR1 is MNHEY and CDR2 SVGAGI.

This clonotype was recorded many times. The rearrangement links TRBV12-3 or TRBV12-4 to TRBJ2-1, with TRBD2 as a possible D gene (6 bases). Trimming took off 1 base at V and 0 bases at J, with 13 bases between the two ends. The CDR3 has 17 residues. The CDR3: CASSLVSLAFSYNEQFF. CDR3 in DNA: TGTGCCAGCAGTTTAGTAAGTCTAGCGTTCTCCTACAATGAGCAGTTCTTC.

There are many counts of this clonotype. The chain combines TRBV3-1 with TRBJ1-2; D is unresolved. Per germline, CDR1 LGHDT and CDR2 YNNKEL (reference sequence). Deletions cut 0 bases from V and 8 bases from J, with 10 bases between. The CDR3 length is 13 residues. CDR3 sequence reads: CASSQDRGRGYTF. For the CDR3, the DNA is TGTGCCAGCAGCCAAGATAGAGGGAGAGGCTACACCTTC.

J is TRBJ1-1 and V is TRBV14, with D perhaps TRBD1 (5 bases). The germline V and J ends were trimmed by 4 bases and 4 bases, with 16 bases remaining between them. CDR1 is SGHDN and CDR2 is FVKESK in the germline V gene. There are 15 residues in the CDR3. In DNA form, the CDR3 reads TGTGCCAGCAGCCGGAACTCACAAGGGACCACTGAAGCTTTCTTT. It specifies CASSRNSQGTTEAFF.

The chain employs TRBV27 and TRBJ2-7; 7 bases are a match to TRBD1. CDR3 length: 14 amino acids. Trimming cost V 7 bases and J 2 bases; bases outside gene matches: 8. The germline CDR1 and CDR2 sequences are MNHEY and SMNVEV (reference sequence). In DNA, the CDR3 is TGTGCCAGCAAAAGGACGGGACAGCCCTACGAGCAGTACTTC. Translation: CASKRTGQPYEQYF.

This clonotype was detected ten times or more. The gene calls are TRBV27 and TRBJ1-1; D gene unclear. Germline CDR1 MNHEY, CDR2 SMNVEV (reference sequence). Deletions cut 5 bases from V and 1 base from J, with 8 bases between. CDR3 size: 13 residues. Here the CDR3 reads CASSPHPNTEAFF. For the CDR3, the DNA is TGTGCCAGCAGTCCCCACCCGAACACTGAAGCTTTCTTT.

This clonotype has just a few counts. The chain uses TRBV20-1 and TRBJ2-2; D is ambiguous. Germline-derived CDR1 and CDR2 are DFQATT and SNEGSKA (reference sequence). V was trimmed by 0 bases and J by 4 bases, leaving 12 bases between them. This CDR3 is 15 amino acids long. The CDR3 DNA reads as TGCAGTGCTAGAGATAGCCAAGGGTTCACCGGGGAGCTGTTTTTT. This sequence encodes CSARDSQGFTGELFF.

The chain uses TRBV3-1 and TRBJ1-5; D call uncertain. The germline V and J ends were trimmed by 0 bases and 5 bases, with 5 bases remaining between them. CDR3 length: 13 amino acids. Germline CDR1 and CDR2: LGHDT and YNNKEL (reference sequence). The CDR3 DNA follows: TGTGCCAGCAGCCAAGATGTGGATCAGCCCCAGCATTTT. It yields the protein CASSQDVDQPQHF.

This chain joins TRBV30 and TRBJ2-7; TRBD1 agrees at 8 bases. Per germline, CDR1 GTSNPN and CDR2 SVGIG (reference sequence). The CDR3 covers 14 residues. V lost 0 bases and J lost 8; bases outside the gene matches: 9. The CDR3 nucleotides are TGTGCCTGGAGTGTACTGCCAGGGGGCGAACAGCAGTACTTC. Encoded protein: CAWSVLPGGEQQYF.

This clonotype was observed a few times. CDR3: CASSFPHGMNTEAFF. The CDR3 DNA sequence: TGCGCCAGCAGCTTCCCCCATGGCATGAACACTGAAGCTTTCTTT. The V call is TRBV5-1, the J call TRBJ1-1; D ambiguous. V was cut by 2 bases and J by 0 bases, with 11 bases left in between. The CDR3 totals 15 residues. CDR1 is SGHRS, CDR2 YFSETQ, per germline.

The chain recombines TRBV6-4 with TRBJ1-4; a weak D match, TRBD1 (5 bases). The CDR3 totals 12 residues. The germline V gene encodes CDR1 MRHNA and CDR2 SNTAGT. Between the trimmed V and J ends, which lost 9 bases and 7 bases, there was a span of 12 bases. As DNA, the CDR3 is TGTGCCAGTCGGGGGGTCGGTGAAAAACTGTTTTTT. It encodes CASRGVGEKLFF.

This clonotype has at least ten counts. This rearrangement joins TRBV5-5 to TRBJ1-2, with TRBD1 identical over 9 bases. The CDR3 contains 15 residues. Trimming cost V 4 bases and J 5 bases; bases outside gene matches: 9. The V gene's germline CDR1 is SGHKS and CDR2 YYEKEE (reference sequence). CDR3 nucleotide sequence: TGTGCCAGCAGCCCGGAGGGGACAGGGTTTTATGGCTACACCTTC. As protein: CASSPEGTGFYGYTF.

The sample holds a few counts of this clonotype. This sequence joins TRBV12-3 or TRBV12-4 and TRBJ2-7; 7 nucleotides line up with TRBD2. Trimming at V came to 6 bases and at J to 1 base, leaving 9 bases not matched to a gene. The CDR3 has 15 amino acids. For the CDR3, the DNA is TGTGCCAGCAGCCCGCTAGCGGACTATTCCTACGAGCAGTACTTC. Protein: CASSPLADYSYEQYF.

This clonotype was picked up many times. The chain carries TRBV6-2 or TRBV6-3 and TRBJ2-1; D unclear. Germline V gene data show CDR1 as MNHEY and CDR2 as SVGEGT. CDR3 length: 16 residues. Trimming stripped 3 bases from V and 4 bases from J, with 16 bases between. CDR3 nucleotides: TGTGCCAGCAGTTATGGCCAAAATCCCCAATACAATGAGCAGTTCTTC. This gives the protein CASSYGQNPQYNEQFF.

This clonotype was recorded many times. The chain links TRBV20-1 to TRBJ1-1; D ambiguous. Trimming took off 4 bases at V and 3 bases at J, with 9 bases between the two ends. CDR1 is DFQATT and CDR2 is SNEGSKA in the germline V gene (reference sequence). This CDR3 region has 12 residues. CDR3 DNA: TGCAGTGCTATAGGGCAGCACACTGAAGCTTTCTTT. Amino acid sequence: CSAIGQHTEAFF.

In DNA form, the CDR3 reads TGTGCCAGCAGCTTGAACCTGAACAGCCAGTACTTC. As protein: CASSLNLNSQYF. The chain joins TRBV5-8 to TRBJ2-5; no clear D. The CDR3 covers 12 residues. Germline lookup yields CDR1 SGHTS and CDR2 YDEGEE. V lost 1 base and J 10 bases, leaving 11 bases between the germline ends.